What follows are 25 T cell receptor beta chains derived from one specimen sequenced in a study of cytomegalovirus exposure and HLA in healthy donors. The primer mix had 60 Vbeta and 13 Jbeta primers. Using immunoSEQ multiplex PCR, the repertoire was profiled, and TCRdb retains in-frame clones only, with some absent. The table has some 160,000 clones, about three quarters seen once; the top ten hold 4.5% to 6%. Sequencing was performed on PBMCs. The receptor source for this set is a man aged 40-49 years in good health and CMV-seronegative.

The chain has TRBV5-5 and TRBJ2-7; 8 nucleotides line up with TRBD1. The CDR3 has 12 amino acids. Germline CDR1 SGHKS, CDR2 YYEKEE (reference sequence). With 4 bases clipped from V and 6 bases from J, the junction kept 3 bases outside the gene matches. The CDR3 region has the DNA TGTGCCAGCAGCAAAACAGGGGGCGAGCAGTACTTC. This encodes CASSKTGGEQYF.

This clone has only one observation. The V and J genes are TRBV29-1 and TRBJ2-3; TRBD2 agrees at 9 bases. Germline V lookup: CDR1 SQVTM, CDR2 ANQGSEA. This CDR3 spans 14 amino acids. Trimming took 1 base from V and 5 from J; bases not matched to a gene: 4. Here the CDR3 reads CSVEGREGQDTQYF. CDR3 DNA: TGCAGCGTTGAAGGGCGGGAGGGCCAAGATACGCAGTATTTT.

The CDR3, as DNA: TGCAGCGTTGTCCGCGGGGTAAACACCGGGGAGCTGTTTTTT. The encoded protein is CSVVRGVNTGELFF. J is TRBJ2-2 and V is TRBV29-1; a possible D gene is TRBD2 (6 bases). The CDR3 contains 14 residues. CDR1 SQVTM and CDR2 ANQGSEA come from the germline V gene. V lost 4 bases to trimming and J lost 2 bases, with 11 bases between them.

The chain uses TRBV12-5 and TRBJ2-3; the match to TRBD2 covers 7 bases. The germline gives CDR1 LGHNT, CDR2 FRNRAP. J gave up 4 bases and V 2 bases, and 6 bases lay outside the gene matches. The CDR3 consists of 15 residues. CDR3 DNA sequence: TGTGCTAGTGGTTTGAACGGGGGGTGGGCAGATACGCAGTATTTT. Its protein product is CASGLNGGWADTQYF.

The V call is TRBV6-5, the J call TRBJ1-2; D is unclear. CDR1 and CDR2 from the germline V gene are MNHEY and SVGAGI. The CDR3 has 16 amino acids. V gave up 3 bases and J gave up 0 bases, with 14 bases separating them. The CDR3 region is CASSYSPSGANYGYTF. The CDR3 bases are TGTGCCAGCAGTTATTCCCCCTCCGGGGCTAACTATGGCTACACCTTC.

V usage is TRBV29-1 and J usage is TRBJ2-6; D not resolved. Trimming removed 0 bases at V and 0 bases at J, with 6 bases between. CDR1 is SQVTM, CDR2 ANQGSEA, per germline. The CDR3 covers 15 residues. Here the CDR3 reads CSVEDNNSGANVLTF. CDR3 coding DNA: TGCAGCGTTGAAGATAACAACTCTGGGGCCAACGTCCTGACTTTC.

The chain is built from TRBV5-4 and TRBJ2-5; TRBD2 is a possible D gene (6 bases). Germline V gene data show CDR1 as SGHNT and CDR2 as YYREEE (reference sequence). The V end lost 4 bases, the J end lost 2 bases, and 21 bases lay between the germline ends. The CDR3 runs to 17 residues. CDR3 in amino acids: CASSIGGLGLAQETQYF. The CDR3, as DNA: TGTGCCAGCAGCATAGGAGGGTTAGGGCTAGCGCAAGAGACCCAGTACTTC.

The chain's CDR3 is CASGSRTGSYEQYF. CDR3 nucleotides: TGTGCCAGCGGTTCACGGACAGGGTCCTACGAGCAGTACTTC. This rearrangement joins TRBV6-1 to TRBJ2-7; 8 bases are shared with TRBD1. The trim removed 8 bases at V and 1 base at J, leaving 7 bases unmatched. This CDR3 spans 14 amino acids. CDR1 and CDR2 (germline): MNHNS, SASEGT.

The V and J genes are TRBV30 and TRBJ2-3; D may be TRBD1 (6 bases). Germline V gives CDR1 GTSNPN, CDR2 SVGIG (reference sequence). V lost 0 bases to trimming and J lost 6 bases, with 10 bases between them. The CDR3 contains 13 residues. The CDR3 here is CAWSVNRADTQYF. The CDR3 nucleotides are TGTGCCTGGAGTGTGAACAGGGCGGATACGCAGTATTTT.

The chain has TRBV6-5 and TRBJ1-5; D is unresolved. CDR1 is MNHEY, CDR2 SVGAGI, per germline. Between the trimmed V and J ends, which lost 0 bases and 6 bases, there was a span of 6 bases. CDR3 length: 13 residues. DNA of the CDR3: TGTGCCAGCAGTTACTCAAGGAGTCAGCCCCAGCATTTT. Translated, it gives CASSYSRSQPQHF.

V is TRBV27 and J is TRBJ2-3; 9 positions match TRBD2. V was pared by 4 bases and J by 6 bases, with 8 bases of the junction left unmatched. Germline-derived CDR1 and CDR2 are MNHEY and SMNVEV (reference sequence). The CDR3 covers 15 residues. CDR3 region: CASSSIAGAGDTQYF. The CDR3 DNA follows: TGTGCCAGCAGTTCAATAGCGGGGGCAGGGGATACGCAGTATTTT.

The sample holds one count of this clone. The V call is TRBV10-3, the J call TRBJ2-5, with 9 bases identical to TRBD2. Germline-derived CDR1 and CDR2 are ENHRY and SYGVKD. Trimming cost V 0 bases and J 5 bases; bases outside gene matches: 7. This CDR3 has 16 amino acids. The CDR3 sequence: CAISESILAGRETQYF. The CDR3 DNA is TGTGCCATCAGTGAGTCGATTCTAGCGGGGCGGGAGACCCAGTACTTC.

For the CDR3, the DNA is TGTGCCAGCTCACAGGGACAGGGGGCAACTGAAGCTTTCTTT. It yields the protein CASSQGQGATEAFF. The chain recombines TRBV18 with TRBJ1-1; 12 bases fit TRBD1. The length of the CDR3 is 14 residues. Germline loops: CDR1 KGHSH, CDR2 LQKENI. The junction had 2 bases not matched to a gene; V was cut back by 4 bases and J by 5 bases.

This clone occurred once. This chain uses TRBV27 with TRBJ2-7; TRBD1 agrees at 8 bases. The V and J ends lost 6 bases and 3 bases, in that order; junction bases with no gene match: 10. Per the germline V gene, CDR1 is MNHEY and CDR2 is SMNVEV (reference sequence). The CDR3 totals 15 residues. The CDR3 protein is CASRLNRDRNYEQYF. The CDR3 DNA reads TGTGCCAGCAGACTAAACCGGGACAGGAACTACGAGCAGTACTTC.

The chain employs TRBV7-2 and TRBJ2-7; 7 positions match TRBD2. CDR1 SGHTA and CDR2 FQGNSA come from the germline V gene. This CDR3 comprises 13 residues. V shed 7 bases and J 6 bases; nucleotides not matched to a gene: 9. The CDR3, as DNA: TGTGCCAGCACCCTTAGTCCGGGGGGCGAGCAGTACTTC. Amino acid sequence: CASTLSPGGEQYF. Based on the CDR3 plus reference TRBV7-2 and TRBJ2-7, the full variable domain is GAGVSQSPSNKVTEKGKDVELRCDPISGHTALYWYRQSLGQGLEFLIYFQGNSAPDKSGLPSDRFSAERTGGSVSTLTIQRTQQEDSAVYLCASTLSPGGEQYFGPGTRLTVT.

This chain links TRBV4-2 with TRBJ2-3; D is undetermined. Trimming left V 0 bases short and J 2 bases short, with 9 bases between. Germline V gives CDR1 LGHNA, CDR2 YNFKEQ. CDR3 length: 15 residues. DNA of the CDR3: TGTGCCAGCAGCCAAGAGCGGCGTCTCACAGATACGCAGTATTTT. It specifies CASSQERRLTDTQYF.

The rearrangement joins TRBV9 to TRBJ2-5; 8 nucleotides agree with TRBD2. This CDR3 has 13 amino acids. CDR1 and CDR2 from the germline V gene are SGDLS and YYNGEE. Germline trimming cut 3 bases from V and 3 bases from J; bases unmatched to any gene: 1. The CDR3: CASSAGGEETQYF. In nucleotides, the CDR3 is TGTGCCAGCAGCGCGGGAGGGGAAGAGACCCAGTACTTC.

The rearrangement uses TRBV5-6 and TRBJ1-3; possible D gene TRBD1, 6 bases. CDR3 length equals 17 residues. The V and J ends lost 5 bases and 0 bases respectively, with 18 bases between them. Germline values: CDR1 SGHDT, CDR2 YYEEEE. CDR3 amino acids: CASRQWTDLGSGNTIYF. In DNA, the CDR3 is TGTGCCAGCAGGCAGTGGACAGATCTGGGCTCTGGAAACACCATATATTTT.

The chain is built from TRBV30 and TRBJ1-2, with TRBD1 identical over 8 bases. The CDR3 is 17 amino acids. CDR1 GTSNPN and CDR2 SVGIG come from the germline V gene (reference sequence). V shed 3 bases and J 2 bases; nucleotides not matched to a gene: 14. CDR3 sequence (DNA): TGTGCCTGGAGGGGGAAGGTTGGACAGGGAGGAAACTATGGCTACACCTTC. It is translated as CAWRGKVGQGGNYGYTF.

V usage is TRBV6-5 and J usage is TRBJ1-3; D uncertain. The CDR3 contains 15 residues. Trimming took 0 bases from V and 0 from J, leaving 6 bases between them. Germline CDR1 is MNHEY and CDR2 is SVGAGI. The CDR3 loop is CASSYSRSSGNTIYF. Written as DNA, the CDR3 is TGTGCCAGCAGTTACTCACGGAGCTCTGGAAACACCATATATTTT.

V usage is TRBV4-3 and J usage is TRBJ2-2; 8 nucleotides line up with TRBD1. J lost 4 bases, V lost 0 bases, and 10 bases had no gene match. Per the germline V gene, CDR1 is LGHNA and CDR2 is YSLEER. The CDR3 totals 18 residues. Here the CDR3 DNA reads TGCGCCAGCAGCCAAGATCCGCCCAGGGGGCCGGTCACCGGGGAGCTGTTTTTT. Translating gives CASSQDPPRGPVTGELFF.

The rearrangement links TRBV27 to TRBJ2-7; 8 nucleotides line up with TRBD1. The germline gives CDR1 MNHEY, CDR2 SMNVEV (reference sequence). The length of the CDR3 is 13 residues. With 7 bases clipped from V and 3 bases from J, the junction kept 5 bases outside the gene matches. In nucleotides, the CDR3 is TGTGCCAGCAAAAGGACAGGGATCTACGAGCAGTACTTC. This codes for CASKRTGIYEQYF.

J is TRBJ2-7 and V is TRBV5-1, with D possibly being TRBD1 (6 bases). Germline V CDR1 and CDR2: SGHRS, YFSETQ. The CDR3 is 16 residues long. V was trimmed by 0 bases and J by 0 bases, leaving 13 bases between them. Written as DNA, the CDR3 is TGCGCCAGCAGCTTGGGTGGGACACAGGGCTCCTACGAGCAGTACTTC. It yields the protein CASSLGGTQGSYEQYF.

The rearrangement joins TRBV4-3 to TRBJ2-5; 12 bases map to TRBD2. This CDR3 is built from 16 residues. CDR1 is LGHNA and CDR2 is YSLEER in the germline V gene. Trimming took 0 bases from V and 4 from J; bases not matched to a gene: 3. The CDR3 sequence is CASSQELAGGLETQYF. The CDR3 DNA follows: TGCGCCAGCAGCCAAGAACTAGCGGGAGGTTTAGAGACCCAGTACTTC.

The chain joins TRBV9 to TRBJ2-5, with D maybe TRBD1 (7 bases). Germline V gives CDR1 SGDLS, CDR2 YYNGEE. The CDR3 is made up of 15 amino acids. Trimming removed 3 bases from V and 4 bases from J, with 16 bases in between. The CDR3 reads CASSDQQGRGETQYF. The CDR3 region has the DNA TGTGCCAGCAGCGATCAACAGGGGCGGGGAGAGACCCAGTACTTC.